A single sample is the source of the 15 T cell receptor beta chains below, sequenced in a study of T cell changes during pregnancy in multiple sclerosis. The method was immunoSEQ multiplex PCR; TCRdb's version includes in-frame clones alone and lacks a portion of them. Found here are some 80,000 clones, more than 85% of them singletons; the top ten hold 2.5% to 3%. Here the sequenced sample was peripheral blood, taken in the first trimester of pregnancy. These receptors originate from a female donor with multiple sclerosis, enrolled in a pregnancy study.

The chain uses TRBV5-1 and TRBJ2-1, with D possibly matching TRBD1 (5 bases). From germline, CDR1 is SGHRS and CDR2 YFSETQ. The CDR3 consists of 12 residues. The germline V and J ends were trimmed by 0 bases and 15 bases, with 13 bases remaining between them. The chain's CDR3 is CASSLELDMGFF. The CDR3 region has the DNA TGCGCCAGCAGCTTGGAGCTGGACATGGGGTTCTTC.

The gene calls are TRBV10-3 and TRBJ2-5; no firm D call. The V gene's germline CDR1 is ENHRY and CDR2 SYGVKD. The CDR3 length is 15 residues. Trimming took off 3 bases at V and 4 bases at J, with 15 bases between the two ends. CDR3 nucleotide sequence: TGTGCCATCAGTGAACCGGTCGAAGCCCGAGAGACCCAGTACTTC. Translating gives CAISEPVEARETQYF.

This clone showed up just once. This chain joins TRBV7-9 and TRBJ2-7, with a possible D match to TRBD2 (6 bases). Deletions cut 6 bases from V and 2 bases from J, with 8 bases between. The CDR3 length is 12 residues. Looked up from germline, CDR1 is SEHNR and CDR2 is FQNEAQ (reference sequence). The CDR3 here is CASSGGTYEQYF. The CDR3 DNA sequence: TGTGCCAGCAGTGGGGGGACCTACGAGCAGTACTTC.

The CDR3 DNA reads TGTGCCAGAAGCTTCGCGTCGGGCTATGGCTACACCTTC. It translates to CARSFASGYGYTF. The chain uses TRBV5-3 and TRBJ1-2; D not certain. TRBV5-3 is classed as an ORF, of uncertain function. V was shortened by 2 bases and J by 4 bases, with 9 bases between the two germline ends. The CDR3 has 13 residues.

This clone has a single count. The V gene is TRBV2, the J gene TRBJ1-4; the D gene is possibly TRBD1 (6 bases). Deletions cut 7 bases from V and 4 bases from J, with 25 bases between. The CDR3 sequence is 18 residues long. Per the germline V gene, CDR1 is SNHLY and CDR2 is FYNNEI. The CDR3 is CASIMRSLYRVGNEKLFF. Written as DNA, the CDR3 is TGTGCCAGCATCATGAGGTCCCTCTACAGGGTCGGTAATGAAAAACTGTTTTTT.

The count of this clone is one. The chain joins TRBV6-4 to TRBJ2-7, with 8 bases fitting TRBD1. V shed 7 bases and J 6 bases; nucleotides not matched to a gene: 11. The germline CDR1 and CDR2 sequences are MRHNA and SNTAGT. This CDR3 spans 14 amino acids. The CDR3 loop reads CASNIPGQALEQYF. The CDR3 DNA is TGTGCCAGCAATATACCGGGACAGGCGCTCGAGCAGTACTTC.

This chain connects TRBV7-6 to TRBJ2-2; 8 bases align to TRBD2. Trimming at V came to 8 bases and at J to 5 bases, leaving 10 bases not matched to a gene. CDR1 is SGHVS and CDR2 is FNYEAQ in the germline V gene. This CDR3 is 15 amino acids long. CDR3 region: CASVSGTSRTGELFF. In nucleotides, the CDR3 is TGTGCCAGCGTTTCGGGGACTAGTCGGACCGGGGAGCTGTTTTTT.

The V gene is TRBV2, the J gene TRBJ1-5, with D perhaps TRBD1 (5 bases). Deletions cut 3 bases from V and 0 bases from J, with 12 bases between. Per the germline V gene, CDR1 is SNHLY and CDR2 is FYNNEI. The CDR3 covers 16 residues. The CDR3 DNA follows: TGTGCCAGCAGTGAGTTGACAGCTGATAGCAATCAGCCCCAGCATTTT. Translating gives CASSELTADSNQPQHF. The variable domain in full, with the rest retrieved from reference TRBV2 and TRBJ1-5, is EPEVTQTPSHQVTQMGQEVILRCVPISNHLYFYWYRQILGQKVEFLVSFYNNEISEKSEIFDDQFSVERPDGSNFTLKIRSTKLEDSAMYFCASSELTADSNQPQHFGDGTRLSIL.

The chain joins TRBV5-6 to TRBJ1-5; TRBD1 matches at 10 bases. The CDR3 is 16 amino acids. The germline CDR1 and CDR2 sequences are SGHDT and YYEEEE. With V trimmed by 4 bases and J by 5 bases, 9 bases remained unmatched. The CDR3 DNA follows: TGTGCCAGCAGCCCTAGACAGGGGGCGCCCGATCAGCCCCAGCATTTT. Translated, it gives CASSPRQGAPDQPQHF. The full variable domain, completed using reference TRBV5-6 and TRBJ1-5, is DAGVTQSPTHLIKTRGQQVTLRCSPKSGHDTVSWYQQALGQGPQFIFQYYEEEERQRGNFPDRFSGHQFPNYSSELNVNALLLGDSALYLCASSPRQGAPDQPQHFGDGTRLSIL.

This sequence joins TRBV10-3 and TRBJ2-3, with 10 bases lining up with TRBD1. This CDR3 has 16 residues. Germline CDR1 is ENHRY and CDR2 is SYGVKD. The V segment lost 2 bases and the J segment 4 bases; nucleotides outside the gene matches: 6. The CDR3 reads CAISEGTGVAADTQYF. The CDR3 DNA sequence: TGTGCCATCAGTGAGGGGACAGGGGTGGCAGCAGATACGCAGTATTTT.

The V call is TRBV7-8, the J call TRBJ1-5; a weak D match, TRBD1 (6 bases). CDR3 length: 19 amino acids. From germline, CDR1 is SGHVS and CDR2 FQNEAQ. V lost 2 bases to trimming and J lost 6 bases, with 26 bases between them. Here the CDR3 DNA reads TGTGCCAGCAGCTTAACACAGCACAGGGTTTCGGACGCTGGTCAGCCCCAGCATTTT. Amino acids: CASSLTQHRVSDAGQPQHF.

The chain has TRBV6-5 and TRBJ1-5, with D perhaps matching TRBD1 (6 bases). The germline gives CDR1 MNHEY, CDR2 SVGAGI. This CDR3 is built from 15 residues. Trimming left V 0 bases short and J 8 bases short, with 14 bases between. The CDR3 nucleotides read TGTGCCAGCAGTTACTCTCGGGACAAGGGGAAGCCCCAGCATTTT. Protein product: CASSYSRDKGKPQHF.

The chain combines TRBV5-4 with TRBJ2-6; D remains ambiguous. V gave up 6 bases and J gave up 4 bases, with 11 bases separating them. CDR1 and CDR2 (germline): SGHNT, YYREEE (reference sequence). The CDR3 runs 14 residues. The CDR3 DNA sequence: TGTGCCAGCACCCGCCGGTGGGGGGCCAACGTCCTGACTTTC. Translated, it gives CASTRRWGANVLTF.

The chain joins TRBV7-6 to TRBJ2-2; D perhaps matches TRBD1 (6 bases). Trimming shortened V by 1 base and J by 4 bases, and 10 bases separated the two germline ends. This CDR3 region has 15 residues. The germline V gene encodes CDR1 SGHVS and CDR2 FNYEAQ. Here the CDR3 DNA reads TGTGCCAGCAGCTTAGTAGTAGGGGGCACCGGGGAGCTGTTTTTT. It specifies CASSLVVGGTGELFF.

The gene calls are TRBV6-6 and TRBJ1-2; 8 bases are shared with TRBD1. CDR3 length equals 14 residues. Germline assignment: CDR1 MNHNY and CDR2 SVGAGI (reference sequence). V lost 5 bases to trimming and J lost 4 bases; unmatched junction nucleotides: 6. CDR3 amino acids: CASSARGRLYGYTF. The CDR3 DNA reads TGTGCCAGCAGTGCCAGGGGGCGGCTCTATGGCTACACCTTC.